One sample yielded the 4 T cell receptor beta chains listed below, sequenced in a study of T cell changes during pregnancy in multiple sclerosis (dated by TCRdb to between 2019 and 2020). Receptor amplification or capture employed the immunoSEQ multiplex PCR assay. Here the immuneACCESS table is served through TCRdb, limited to in-frame sequences with V and J called. Missing clones are a known gap in these copies; in checked studies unresolved V genes cover under half, and the rest lacks a known reason. The sample contains nearly 50,000 clones, approximately 95% of them found a single time. In total, the top ten clones hold 0.47% of the sample. The source was CD4+ T cells from peripheral blood mononuclear cells, collected in the first trimester of pregnancy. These receptor sequences come from a female donor with multiple sclerosis, enrolled in a pregnancy study.

This clone has just a few counts. The V call is TRBV7-2, the J call TRBJ1-1, with 9 bases that match TRBD1. This CDR3 spans 17 amino acids. CDR1 is SGHTA, CDR2 FQGNSA, per germline. V lost 5 bases and J lost 5; bases outside the gene matches: 15. For the CDR3, the DNA is TGTGCCAGCAGCCCTGTCCCGGGACAGGGAAATTCGACTGAAGCTTTCTTT. This translates into CASSPVPGQGNSTEAFF.

In DNA, the CDR3 is TGTGCCAGCAGCCCCACCGGCATCAGGAGCAATCAGCCCCAGCATTTT. It codes for CASSPTGIRSNQPQHF. The rearrangement uses TRBV7-3 and TRBJ1-5; D not resolved. The CDR3 contains 16 residues. The V end lost 5 bases, the J end lost 1 base, and 15 bases lay between the germline ends. Germline assignment: CDR1 SGHTA and CDR2 FQGTGA. Complete variable domain (other parts from reference TRBV7-3 and TRBJ1-5): GAGVSQTPSNKVTEKGKYVELRCDPISGHTALYWYRQSLGQGPEFLIYFQGTGAADDSGLPNDRFFAVRPEGSVSTLKIQRTERGDSAVYLCASSPTGIRSNQPQHFGDGTRLSIL.

The J gene is TRBJ2-3, the V gene TRBV11-3, with D possibly being TRBD1 (5 bases). The CDR3 has 12 residues. The V gene lost 5 bases and the J gene lost 10 bases, with 13 bases spanning the gap. Germline values: CDR1 SGHNT, CDR2 YENEEA. The CDR3, as DNA: TGTGCCAGCAGCGAAGACAGAAAGGCGCAGTATTTT. Translated: CASSEDRKAQYF.

The chain recombines TRBV7-2 with TRBJ2-3; 8 bases match TRBD2. V was pared by 5 bases and J by 4 bases, with 8 bases of the junction left unmatched. Germline V gene lookup returns CDR1 SGHTA and CDR2 FQGNSA. There are 15 residues in the CDR3. The CDR3 here is CASSRAGGPADTQYF. Written as DNA, the CDR3 is TGTGCCAGCAGCAGGGCGGGGGGCCCCGCAGATACGCAGTATTTT.